The clone carrying this T cell receptor beta chain was seen just once. These data come from a study of blood T cell repertoires in COVID-19. Study-level background: The United States, Italy and Spain were the sources of the acute and convalescent COVID-19 samples. From T cells, B-cell-depleted T cells, or PBMCs came the material, which was cDNA or gDNA.

In the source study's methods: The authors estimated nucleated cell counts from reference gene primer amplification. The repertoire was sequenced with immunoSEQ multiplex PCR; TCRdb's copy has only in-frame clones and lacks some. V and J calls and clone size are as listed in that table; D and trimming were resolved from the DNA. The profile covers around 230,000 clones, with 82% appearing a single time and around an eighth taken by the ten largest. V shed 4 bases and J shed 0 bases, with 16 bases lying between them. The CDR3 is 17 residues long. CDR1 is LGHDT, CDR2 YNNKEL, per germline (reference sequence).

Sequencing was done on a sample of peripheral blood. The genes are TRBV3-1 (or the pseudogene TRBV3-2) and TRBJ1-3, with D unresolved. This receptor was identified in a woman aged 60-70 years with active or convalescent COVID-19. CDR3 residues: CASSRGPLESSGNTIYF. The CDR3 bases are TGTGCCAGCAGCCGAGGGCCCTTGGAGAGCTCTGGAAACACCATATATTTT.